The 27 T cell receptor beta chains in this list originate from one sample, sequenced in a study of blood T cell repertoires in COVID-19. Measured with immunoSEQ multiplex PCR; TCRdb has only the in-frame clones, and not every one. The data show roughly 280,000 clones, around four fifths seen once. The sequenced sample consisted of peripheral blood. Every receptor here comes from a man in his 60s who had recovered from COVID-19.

The DNA of the CDR3 is TGTGCCAGCAGAAATACGGGAGGGGGCTCGGGAAACACCATATATTTT. Protein: CASRNTGGGSGNTIYF. The chain uses TRBV28 and TRBJ1-3; 7 bases line up with TRBD1. With V trimmed by 6 bases and J by 4 bases, 12 bases remained unmatched. Germline V gives CDR1 MDHEN, CDR2 SYDVKM. The CDR3 runs to 16 residues.

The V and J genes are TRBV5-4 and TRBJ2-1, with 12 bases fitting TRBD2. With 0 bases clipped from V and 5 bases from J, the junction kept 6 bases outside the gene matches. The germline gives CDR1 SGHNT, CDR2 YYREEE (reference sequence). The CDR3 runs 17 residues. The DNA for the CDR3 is TGTGCCAGCAGCTTGGACAGCGGACTAGCGGGGAACAATGAGCAGTTCTTC. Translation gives CASSLDSGLAGNNEQFF.

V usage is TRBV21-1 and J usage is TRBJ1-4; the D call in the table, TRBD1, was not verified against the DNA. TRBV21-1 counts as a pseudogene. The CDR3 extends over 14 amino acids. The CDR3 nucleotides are TGTGCCAGCAGCAAAGGGGCGATCTATGAAAAACTGTTTTTT. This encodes CASSKGAIYEKLFF.

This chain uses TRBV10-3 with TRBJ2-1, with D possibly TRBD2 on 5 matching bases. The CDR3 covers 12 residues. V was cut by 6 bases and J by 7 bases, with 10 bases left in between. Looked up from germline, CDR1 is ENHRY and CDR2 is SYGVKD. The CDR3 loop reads CAISLSGNEQFF. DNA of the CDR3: TGTGCCATCAGCCTCAGCGGTAATGAGCAGTTCTTC.

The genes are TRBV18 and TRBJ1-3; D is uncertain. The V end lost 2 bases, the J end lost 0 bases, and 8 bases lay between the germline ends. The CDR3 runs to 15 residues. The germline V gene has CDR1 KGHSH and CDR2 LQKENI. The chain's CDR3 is CASSPKSGSGNTIYF. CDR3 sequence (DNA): TGTGCCAGCTCACCAAAGTCAGGCTCTGGAAACACCATATATTTT. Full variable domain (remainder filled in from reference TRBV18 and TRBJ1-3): NAGVMQNPRHLVRRRGQEARLRCSPMKGHSHVYWYRQLPEEGLKFMVYLQKENIIDESGMPKERFSAEFPKEGPSILRIQQVVRGDSAAYFCASSPKSGSGNTIYFGEGSWLTVV.

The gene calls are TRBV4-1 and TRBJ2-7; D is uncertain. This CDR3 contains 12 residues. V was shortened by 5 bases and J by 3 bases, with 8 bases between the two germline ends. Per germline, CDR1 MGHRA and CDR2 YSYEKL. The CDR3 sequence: CASSDTFYEQYF. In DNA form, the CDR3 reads TGCGCCAGCAGCGACACCTTCTACGAGCAGTACTTC.

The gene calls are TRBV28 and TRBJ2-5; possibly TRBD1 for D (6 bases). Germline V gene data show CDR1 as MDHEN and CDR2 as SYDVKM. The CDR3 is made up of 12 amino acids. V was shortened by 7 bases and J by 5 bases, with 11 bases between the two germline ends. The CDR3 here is CASMGAPETQYF. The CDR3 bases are TGTGCCAGCATGGGGGCGCCGGAGACCCAGTACTTC. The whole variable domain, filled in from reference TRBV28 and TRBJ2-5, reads DVKVTQSSRYLVKRTGEKVFLECVQDMDHENMFWYRQDPGLGLRLIYFSYDVKMKEKGDIPEGYSVSREKKERFSLILESASTNQTSMYLCASMGAPETQYFGPGTRLLVL.

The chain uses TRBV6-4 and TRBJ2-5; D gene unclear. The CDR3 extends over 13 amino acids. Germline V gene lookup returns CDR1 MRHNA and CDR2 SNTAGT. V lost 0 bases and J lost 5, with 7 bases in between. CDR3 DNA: TGTGCCAGCAGTGACTCCACTCGTGAGACCCAGTACTTC. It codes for CASSDSTRETQYF.

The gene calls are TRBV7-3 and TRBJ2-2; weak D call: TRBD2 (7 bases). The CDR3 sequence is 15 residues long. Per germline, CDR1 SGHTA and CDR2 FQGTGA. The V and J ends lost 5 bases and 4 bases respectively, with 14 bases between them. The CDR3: CASSPGGAGTGELFF. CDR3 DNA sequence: TGTGCCAGCAGCCCTGGGGGGGCCGGCACCGGGGAGCTGTTTTTT.

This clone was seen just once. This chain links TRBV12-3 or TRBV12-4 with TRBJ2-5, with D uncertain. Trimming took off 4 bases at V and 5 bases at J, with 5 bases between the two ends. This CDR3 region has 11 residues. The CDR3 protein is CASSSLETQYF. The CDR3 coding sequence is TGTGCCAGCAGTTCCTTGGAGACCCAGTACTTC.

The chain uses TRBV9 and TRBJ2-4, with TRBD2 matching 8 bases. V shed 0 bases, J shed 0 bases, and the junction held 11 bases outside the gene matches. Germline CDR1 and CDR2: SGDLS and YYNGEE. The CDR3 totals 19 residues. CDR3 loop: CASSVGLSGERLAKNIQYF. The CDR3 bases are TGTGCCAGCAGCGTAGGTCTTAGCGGGGAGCGGCTAGCCAAAAACATTCAGTACTTC. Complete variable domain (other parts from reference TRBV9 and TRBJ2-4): DSGVTQTPKHLITATGQRVTLRCSPRSGDLSVYWYQQSLDQGLQFLIQYYNGEERAKGNILERFSAQQFPDLHSELNLSSLELGDSALYFCASSVGLSGERLAKNIQYFGAGTRLSVL.

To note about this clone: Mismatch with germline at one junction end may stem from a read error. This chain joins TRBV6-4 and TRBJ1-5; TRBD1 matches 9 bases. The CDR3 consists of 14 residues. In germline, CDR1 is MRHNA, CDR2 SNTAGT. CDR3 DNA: TGTGCCAGCAGTGGGGACAGGGCGAATCCGCCCCAGCATTTT. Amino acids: CASSGDRANPPQHF.

DNA of the CDR3: TGTGCCAGCTCACCAGCCCCTACGGGCGAGCAGTACTTC. This codes for CASSPAPTGEQYF. The rearrangement uses TRBV18 and TRBJ2-7; D unclear. Germline values: CDR1 KGHSH, CDR2 LQKENI. The CDR3 covers 13 residues. With 2 bases removed from V and 6 bases from J, the gap between germline ends came to 11 bases.

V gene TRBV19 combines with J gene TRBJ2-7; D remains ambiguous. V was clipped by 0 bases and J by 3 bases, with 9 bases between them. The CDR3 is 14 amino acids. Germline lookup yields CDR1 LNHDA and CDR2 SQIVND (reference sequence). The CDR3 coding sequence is TGTGCCAGTAGTATAGATAGGTGGAGCTACGAGCAGTACTTC. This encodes CASSIDRWSYEQYF.

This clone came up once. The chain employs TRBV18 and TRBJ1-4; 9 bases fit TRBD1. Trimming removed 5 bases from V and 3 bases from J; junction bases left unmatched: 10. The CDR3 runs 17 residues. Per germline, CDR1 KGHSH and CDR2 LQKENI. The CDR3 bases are TGTGCCAGCTCATCCCGGACAGGGGATGGGGCTAATGAAAAACTGTTTTTT. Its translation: CASSSRTGDGANEKLFF. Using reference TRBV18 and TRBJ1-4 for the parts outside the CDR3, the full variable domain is NAGVMQNPRHLVRRRGQEARLRCSPMKGHSHVYWYRQLPEEGLKFMVYLQKENIIDESGMPKERFSAEFPKEGPSILRIQQVVRGDSAAYFCASSSRTGDGANEKLFFGSGTQLSVL.

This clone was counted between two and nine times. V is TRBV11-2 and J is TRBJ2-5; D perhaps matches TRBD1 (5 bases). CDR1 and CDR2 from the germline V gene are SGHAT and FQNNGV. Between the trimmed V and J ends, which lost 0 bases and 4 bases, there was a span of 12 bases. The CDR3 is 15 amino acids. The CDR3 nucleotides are TGTGCCAGCAGCTTAGATGGGGCCGGACGAGAGACCCAGTACTTC. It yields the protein CASSLDGAGRETQYF.

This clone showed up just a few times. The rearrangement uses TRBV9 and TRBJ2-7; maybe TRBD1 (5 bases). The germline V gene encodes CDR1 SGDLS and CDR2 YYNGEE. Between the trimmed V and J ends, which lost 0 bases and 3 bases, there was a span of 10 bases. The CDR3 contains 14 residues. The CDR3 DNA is TGTGCCAGCAGCGTAGGTCAGGGTAACTACGAGCAGTACTTC. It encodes CASSVGQGNYEQYF.

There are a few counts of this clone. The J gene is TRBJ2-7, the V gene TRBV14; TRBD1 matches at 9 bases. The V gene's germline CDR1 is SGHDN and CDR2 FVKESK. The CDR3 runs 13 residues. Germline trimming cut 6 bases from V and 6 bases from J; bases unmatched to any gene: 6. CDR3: CASRAGTGIEQYF. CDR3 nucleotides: TGTGCCAGCAGGGCCGGGACAGGGATCGAGCAGTACTTC.

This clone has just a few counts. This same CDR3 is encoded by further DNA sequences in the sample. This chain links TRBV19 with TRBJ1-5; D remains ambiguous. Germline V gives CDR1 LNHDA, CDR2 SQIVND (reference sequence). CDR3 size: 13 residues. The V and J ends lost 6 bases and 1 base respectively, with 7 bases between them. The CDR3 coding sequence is TGTGCCAGTAGGCGGCAGAGCAATCAGCCCCAGCATTTT. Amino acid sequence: CASRRQSNQPQHF.

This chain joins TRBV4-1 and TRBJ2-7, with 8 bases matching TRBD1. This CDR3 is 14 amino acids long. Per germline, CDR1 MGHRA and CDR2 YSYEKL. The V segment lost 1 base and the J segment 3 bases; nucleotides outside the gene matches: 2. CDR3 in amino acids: CASSQVGQGYEQYF. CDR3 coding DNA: TGCGCCAGCAGCCAAGTCGGACAGGGCTACGAGCAGTACTTC.

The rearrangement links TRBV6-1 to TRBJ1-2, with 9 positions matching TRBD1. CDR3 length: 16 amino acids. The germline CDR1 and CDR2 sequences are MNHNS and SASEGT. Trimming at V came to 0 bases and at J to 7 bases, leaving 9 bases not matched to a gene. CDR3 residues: CASSEAGQGVSRGYTF. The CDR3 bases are TGTGCCAGCAGTGAAGCGGGACAGGGCGTGAGTCGTGGCTACACCTTC.

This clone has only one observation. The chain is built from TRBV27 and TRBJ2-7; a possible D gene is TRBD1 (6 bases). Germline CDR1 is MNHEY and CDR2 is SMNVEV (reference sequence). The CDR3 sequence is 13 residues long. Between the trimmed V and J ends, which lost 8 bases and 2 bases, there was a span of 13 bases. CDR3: CASGNRVPYEQYF. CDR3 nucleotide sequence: TGTGCCAGCGGAAACAGGGTCCCCTACGAGCAGTACTTC.

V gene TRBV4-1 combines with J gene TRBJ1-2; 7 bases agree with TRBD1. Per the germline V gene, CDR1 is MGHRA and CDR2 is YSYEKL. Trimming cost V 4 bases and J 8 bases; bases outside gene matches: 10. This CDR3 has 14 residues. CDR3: CASSRNTGDWGYTF. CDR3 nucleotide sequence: TGCGCCAGCAGCCGAAACACAGGGGACTGGGGCTACACCTTC.

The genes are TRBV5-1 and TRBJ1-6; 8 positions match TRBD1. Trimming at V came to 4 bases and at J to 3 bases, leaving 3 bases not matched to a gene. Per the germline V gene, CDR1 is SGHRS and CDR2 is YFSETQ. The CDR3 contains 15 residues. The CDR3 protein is CASSRTGSYNSPLHF. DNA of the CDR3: TGCGCCAGCAGCAGGACAGGGAGCTATAATTCACCCCTCCACTTT.

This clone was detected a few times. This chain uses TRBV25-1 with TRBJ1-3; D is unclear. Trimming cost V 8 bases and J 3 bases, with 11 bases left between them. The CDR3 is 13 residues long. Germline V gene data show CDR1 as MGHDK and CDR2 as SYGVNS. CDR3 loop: CASLENFGNTIYF. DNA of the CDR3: TGTGCCAGCCTTGAGAATTTTGGAAACACCATATATTTT.

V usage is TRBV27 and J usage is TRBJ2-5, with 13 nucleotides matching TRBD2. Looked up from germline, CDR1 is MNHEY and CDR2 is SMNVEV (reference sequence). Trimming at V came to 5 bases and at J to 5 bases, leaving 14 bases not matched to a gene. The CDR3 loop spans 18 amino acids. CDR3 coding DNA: TGTGCCAGCAGTAAACAGGGGGGACTAGCGGGATTAAGTGAGACCCAGTACTTC. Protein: CASSKQGGLAGLSETQYF.

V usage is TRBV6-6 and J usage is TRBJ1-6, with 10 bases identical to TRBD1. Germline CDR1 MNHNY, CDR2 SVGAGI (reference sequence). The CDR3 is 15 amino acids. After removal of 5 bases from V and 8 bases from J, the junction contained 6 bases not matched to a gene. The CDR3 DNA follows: TGTGCCAGCAGTAGACAGGGGGCAGGTGATTCACCCCTCCACTTT. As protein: CASSRQGAGDSPLHF.